The present TCR beta chain was sequenced within a study of shared clonotypes between healthy human individuals. Study-wide results and limits: The expectation was that sequencing depth would affect clonotype sharing among donors. Naive CD4 clonotype sharing across several donors was around 5%.

Concerning this clone itself: Its antigen is not known.

Execution of the assay was at deep level. Here immunoSEQ multiplex PCR was the method, and the copy in TCRdb shows in-frame clones only, minus some. In the table there are about 1.1 million clones, 60% to 85% of which are singletons. The germline V gene has CDR1 SGHTA and CDR2 FQGNSA. J lost 4 bases, V lost 1 base, and 4 bases had no gene match. This CDR3 is 16 amino acids long. The CD4+ fraction was divided into a CD45RA+ naive subset and a CD45RA-negative memory subset. The chain employs TRBV7-2 and TRBJ2-1; 10 bases align to TRBD2. This receptor was obtained from a young man in good health. Some clones in this sample may be carry-over from other donors' samples. The specimen was memory CD4+ T cells from PBMCs. As to subset: CD45RA-negative fraction. This CDR3 is CASSLGPSGGYNEQFF. The CDR3, as DNA: TGTGCCAGCAGCTTAGGGCCTAGCGGGGGATACAATGAGCAGTTCTTC.